These 30 T cell receptor beta chains came from one sample sequenced in a study of somatic mutations in cytotoxic T cells in rheumatoid arthritis. Repertoires were generated with immunoSEQ multiplex PCR, while TCRdb's copy carries only in-frame clones and drops some. This table holds under 20,000 clones, 65% to 85% found once. Sequenced: CD8+ T cells sorted from blood. The receptors come from an adult with rheumatoid arthritis.

This chain links TRBV20-1 with TRBJ2-3, with D possibly being TRBD2 (6 bases). Germline V gives CDR1 DFQATT, CDR2 SNEGSKA (reference sequence). This CDR3 has 11 amino acids. Trimming left V 6 bases short and J 15 bases short, with 19 bases between. CDR3 nucleotide sequence: TGCAGTGCCCCTGGGGGGATATGGGAATATTTT. Its protein product is CSAPGGIWEYF.

This clone appeared once. The V call is TRBV11-2, the J call TRBJ2-5; D remains unclear. Germline assignment: CDR1 SGHAT and CDR2 FQNNGV. The CDR3 sequence is 19 residues long. Deletions cut 2 bases from V and 3 bases from J, with 25 bases between. CDR3 nucleotide sequence: TGTGCCAGCAGCTTACCAACAGTCCGGGCCACCGACAACAAAGAGACCCAGTACTTC. Amino acids: CASSLPTVRATDNKETQYF.

This clone has a handful of counts. The gene calls are TRBV27 and TRBJ2-1, with D possibly TRBD2 on 5 matching bases. The germline V and J ends were trimmed by 4 bases and 4 bases, with 8 bases remaining between them. Germline CDR1 and CDR2: MNHEY and SMNVEV (reference sequence). The CDR3 sequence is 13 residues long. The CDR3 nucleotides read TGTGCCAGCAGTTCCGGGATTTACAATGAGCAGTTCTTC. It translates to CASSSGIYNEQFF.

This clone was picked up a small number of times. This sequence joins TRBV14 and TRBJ1-6, with 7 bases fitting TRBD1. With V trimmed by 5 bases and J by 8 bases, 9 bases remained unmatched. Per germline, CDR1 SGHDN and CDR2 FVKESK. The CDR3 consists of 15 residues. The CDR3 sequence: CASSAQGGSYSPLHF. Here the CDR3 DNA reads TGTGCCAGCAGCGCCCAGGGGGGTAGTTATTCACCCCTCCACTTT.

The chain carries TRBV10-2 and TRBJ1-2, with unresolved D. The CDR3 is 16 residues long. Germline loops: CDR1 WSHSY, CDR2 SAAADI. V lost 2 bases and J 3 bases, leaving 16 bases between the germline ends. In nucleotides, the CDR3 is TGCGCCAGCAGTGAGCCGGACCAGCGGGTAGACTATGGCTACACCTTC. Translation gives CASSEPDQRVDYGYTF.

The chain links TRBV5-1 to TRBJ1-1; a weak D match, TRBD1 (5 bases). Germline V gives CDR1 SGHRS, CDR2 YFSETQ. V was clipped by 0 bases and J by 5 bases, with 20 bases between them. There are 17 residues in the CDR3. The CDR3 loop reads CASSLVPGGSVSTEAFF. The CDR3 DNA sequence: TGCGCCAGCAGCTTGGTGCCCGGGGGATCGGTTTCTACTGAAGCTTTCTTT. The full variable domain, with the rest looked up from reference TRBV5-1 and TRBJ1-1, is KAGVTQTPRYLIKTRGQQVTLSCSPISGHRSVSWYQQTPGQGLQFLFEYFSETQRNKGNFPGRFSGRQFSNSRSEMNVSTLELGDSALYLCASSLVPGGSVSTEAFFGQGTRLTVV.

The chain combines TRBV5-5 with TRBJ1-1, with D unclear. V was clipped by 0 bases and J by 1 base, with 7 bases between them. The CDR3 covers 14 residues. The germline gives CDR1 SGHKS, CDR2 YYEKEE (reference sequence). The CDR3 DNA follows: TGTGCCAGCAGCTTGGGTCGGTGGAACACTGAAGCTTTCTTT. Translated: CASSLGRWNTEAFF.

The chain carries TRBV11-2 and TRBJ2-7; unclear D gene. The CDR3 length is 16 residues. Trimming cost V 2 bases and J 0 bases, with 14 bases left between them. Germline CDR1 reads SGHAT; CDR2 reads FQNNGV. CDR3 DNA: TGTGCCAGCAGCTTATTGGTAAGCCCGAGCTCCTACGAGCAGTACTTC. Its translation is CASSLLVSPSSYEQYF.

This clone has a handful of counts. V usage is TRBV7-9 and J usage is TRBJ1-1, with D possibly TRBD1 on 6 matching bases. Germline values: CDR1 SEHNR, CDR2 FQNEAQ (reference sequence). The CDR3 runs 15 residues. V dropped 5 bases and J dropped 0 bases, with 13 bases sitting between them. DNA of the CDR3: TGTGCCAGCAGCCCAGTACAGGGTATGAACACTGAAGCTTTCTTT. Translating it yields CASSPVQGMNTEAFF.

V gene TRBV5-6 combines with J gene TRBJ1-4; a weak D match, TRBD1 (5 bases). Germline V gene sequence: CDR1 SGHDT, CDR2 YYEEEE. The V end was cut by 3 bases, the J end by 7 bases, with 13 bases between. This CDR3 region has 14 residues. CDR3 in amino acids: CASSSGARGEKLFF. CDR3 DNA sequence: TGTGCCAGCAGCTCCGGGGCCCGGGGTGAAAAACTGTTTTTT.

This clone was found once. The V call is TRBV5-4, the J call TRBJ1-1, with 7 bases aligning to TRBD1. CDR1 and CDR2 (germline): SGHNT, YYREEE (reference sequence). The CDR3 consists of 17 residues. The J segment lost 1 base and the V segment lost 4 bases, leaving 13 bases of the junction unmatched. The DNA of the CDR3 is TGTGCCAGCAGCCGACTACCTTGGACAGGTGAGAACACTGAAGCTTTCTTT. It specifies CASSRLPWTGENTEAFF.

The chain joins TRBV12-5 to TRBJ1-1; 9 nucleotides align to TRBD1. CDR3 size: 18 residues. Trimming at V came to 2 bases and at J to 0 bases, leaving 10 bases not matched to a gene. Germline loops: CDR1 LGHNT, CDR2 FRNRAP. CDR3 sequence reads: CASGLPHDRTGVNTEAFF. The CDR3 DNA is TGTGCTAGTGGTTTGCCTCACGACCGGACAGGGGTGAACACTGAAGCTTTCTTT.

The CDR3 DNA reads as TGTGCCAGCGCGGGCGGGGAGCCAGGACTAAACACGAACACCGGGGAGCTGTTTTTT. Its translation: CASAGGEPGLNTNTGELFF. This chain uses TRBV18 with TRBJ2-2, with a possible D match to TRBD2 (6 bases). CDR1 and CDR2 from the germline V gene are KGHSH and LQKENI. Trimming removed 8 bases at V and 0 bases at J, with 25 bases between. This CDR3 spans 19 amino acids.

A few counts support this clone. This chain uses TRBV12-2 with TRBJ2-7; TRBD1, the table's D call, lacks a check against the DNA. TRBV12-2 is a pseudogene locus. The CDR3 is 18 residues long. DNA for the CDR3: TGTGCAAGTCGCCCCAGGGACAGGAGATACACGCCTATCTACGAGCAGTACTTC. Translated: CASRPRDRRYTPIYEQYF.

The genes are TRBV19 and TRBJ2-7, with TRBD2 matching over 7 bases. Germline-derived CDR1 and CDR2 are LNHDA and SQIVND (reference sequence). The CDR3 covers 15 residues. V gave up 7 bases and J gave up 4 bases; unmatched junction bases: 13. The CDR3 DNA is TGTGCCAGTAAGGAGAGGGGAGGGTCGAGTTACGAGCAGTACTTC. Protein: CASKERGGSSYEQYF.

J is TRBJ2-7 and V is TRBV11-2; the D gene is possibly TRBD1 (5 bases). The germline V gene encodes CDR1 SGHAT and CDR2 FQNNGV. Trimming stripped 1 base from V and 2 bases from J, with 9 bases between. The CDR3 consists of 14 residues. Here the CDR3 reads CASSLGRVAYEQYF. The CDR3 DNA follows: TGTGCCAGCAGCTTAGGCAGGGTGGCCTACGAGCAGTACTTC.

The rearrangement links TRBV6-1 to TRBJ2-5; TRBD2 might be the D (6 bases). CDR1 and CDR2 from the germline V gene are MNHNS and SASEGT. CDR3 length: 14 residues. V lost 6 bases and J lost 4, with 15 bases in between. The CDR3 DNA reads as TGTGCCAGCAGCCTATACATGGGAGGAGAGACCCAGTACTTC. Amino acids: CASSLYMGGETQYF.

This chain links TRBV11-2 with TRBJ1-1; tentative D call: TRBD1 (5 bases). The CDR3 totals 15 residues. Trimming stripped 4 bases from V and 2 bases from J, with 14 bases between. CDR1 is SGHAT and CDR2 is FQNNGV in the germline V gene. The CDR3 sequence is CASSWGGGSNTEAFF. The CDR3 region has the DNA TGTGCCAGCAGCTGGGGTGGGGGTTCAAACACTGAAGCTTTCTTT.

CDR3 region: CASSIWGQGTMNTEAFF. In DNA, the CDR3 is TGTGCCAGTAGTATTTGGGGACAGGGGACAATGAACACTGAAGCTTTCTTT. V gene TRBV19 combines with J gene TRBJ1-1, with TRBD1 matching 10 bases. Germline V CDR1 and CDR2: LNHDA, SQIVND (reference sequence). After removal of 3 bases from V and 0 bases from J, the junction contained 7 bases not matched to a gene. The CDR3 length is 17 residues.

The chain combines TRBV19 with TRBJ2-6; D remains ambiguous. Per germline, CDR1 LNHDA and CDR2 SQIVND (reference sequence). The germline V and J ends were trimmed by 5 bases and 0 bases, with 14 bases remaining between them. The CDR3 extends over 17 amino acids. CDR3 protein: CASSPWAGGSGANVLTF. The CDR3 DNA reads as TGTGCCAGTAGTCCTTGGGCCGGCGGCTCTGGGGCCAACGTCCTGACTTTC.

V gene TRBV20-1 combines with J gene TRBJ2-7; no clear D gene. V lost 3 bases to trimming and J lost 4 bases, with 7 bases between them. The CDR3 runs 11 residues. The V gene's germline CDR1 is DFQATT and CDR2 SNEGSKA (reference sequence). The CDR3 DNA sequence: TGCAGTGCTAGGTATAAATACGAGCAGTACTTC. This translates into CSARYKYEQYF.

This clone was observed a handful of times. The chain combines TRBV5-6 with TRBJ1-6; 7 positions agree with TRBD1. Per germline, CDR1 SGHDT and CDR2 YYEEEE. The CDR3 is 15 residues long. J was trimmed by 7 bases and V by 4 bases; bases with no gene match: 8. The CDR3 loop reads CASSERQGQNSPLHF. DNA for the CDR3: TGTGCCAGCAGCGAAAGACAGGGTCAGAATTCACCCCTCCACTTT.

The chain couples TRBV6-4 to TRBJ2-1; D is possibly TRBD1 or TRBD2 (6 bases each). Trimming pared 2 bases from V and 0 bases from J, leaving 8 bases between. The CDR3 covers 15 residues. Germline V gene lookup returns CDR1 MRHNA and CDR2 SNTAGT. CDR3 DNA: TGTGCCAGCAGTGACAGGGGGGCCTCCTACAATGAGCAGTTCTTC. This translates into CASSDRGASYNEQFF.

This chain links TRBV28 with TRBJ1-5, with D perhaps matching TRBD1 (5 bases). V lost 2 bases to trimming and J lost 3 bases, with 17 bases between them. The CDR3 has 17 residues. The germline V gene has CDR1 MDHEN and CDR2 SYDVKM. CDR3 sequence (DNA): TGTGCCAGCAGTTTACCCGACAGTTGGGGGTACAATCAGCCCCAGCATTTT. Protein sequence: CASSLPDSWGYNQPQHF.

The chain is built from TRBV9 and TRBJ2-7; no reliable D call. This CDR3 has 13 amino acids. Trimming cost V 4 bases and J 1 base, with 9 bases left between them. The germline V gene encodes CDR1 SGDLS and CDR2 YYNGEE. CDR3 coding DNA: TGTGCCAGCAGCCCGACACCTTCCTACGAGCAGTACTTC. Protein sequence: CASSPTPSYEQYF.

The chain links TRBV7-8 to TRBJ2-6; D unresolved. CDR3 length: 13 residues. The V and J ends lost 1 base and 4 bases respectively, with 2 bases between them. In germline, CDR1 is SGHVS, CDR2 FQNEAQ. The DNA of the CDR3 is TGTGCCAGCAGCTTAGGAGGGGCCAACGTCCTGACTTTC. Translated: CASSLGGANVLTF.

The CDR3 is CASSPQGGRYEQYF. Written as DNA, the CDR3 is TGTGCCAGCAGCCCTCAGGGGGGAAGGTACGAGCAGTACTTC. The chain combines TRBV27 with TRBJ2-7; tentative D call: TRBD1 (7 bases). V gave up 6 bases and J gave up 4 bases, with 16 bases separating them. The CDR3 is made up of 14 amino acids. CDR1 MNHEY and CDR2 SMNVEV come from the germline V gene (reference sequence).

The gene calls are TRBV5-4 and TRBJ2-1, with D unresolved. Germline CDR1 and CDR2: SGHNT and YYREEE (reference sequence). The V and J ends lost 4 bases and 6 bases respectively, with 11 bases between them. CDR3 size: 13 residues. Here the CDR3 reads CASSPTAGNEQFF. The CDR3 DNA reads TGTGCCAGCAGCCCTACAGCCGGCAATGAGCAGTTCTTC.

V gene TRBV5-8 combines with J gene TRBJ1-2; no clear D. V gave up 1 base and J gave up 2 bases, with 12 bases separating them. Looked up from germline, CDR1 is SGHTS and CDR2 is YDEGEE. This CDR3 has 15 residues. CDR3 nucleotide sequence: TGTGCCAGCAGCTTGTTAAGGGTTTTGAACTATGGCTACACCTTC. Its translation: CASSLLRVLNYGYTF.

This clone occurred a few times. V gene TRBV7-6 combines with J gene TRBJ2-7, with TRBD1 as a possible D gene (5 bases). Germline CDR1 SGHVS, CDR2 FNYEAQ. V gave up 4 bases and J gave up 0 bases, with 19 bases separating them. This CDR3 contains 17 residues. Written as DNA, the CDR3 is TGTGCCAGCAGCTCCCCTGACGAGACAGATAGCTCCTACGAGCAGTACTTC. Its translation is CASSSPDETDSSYEQYF.